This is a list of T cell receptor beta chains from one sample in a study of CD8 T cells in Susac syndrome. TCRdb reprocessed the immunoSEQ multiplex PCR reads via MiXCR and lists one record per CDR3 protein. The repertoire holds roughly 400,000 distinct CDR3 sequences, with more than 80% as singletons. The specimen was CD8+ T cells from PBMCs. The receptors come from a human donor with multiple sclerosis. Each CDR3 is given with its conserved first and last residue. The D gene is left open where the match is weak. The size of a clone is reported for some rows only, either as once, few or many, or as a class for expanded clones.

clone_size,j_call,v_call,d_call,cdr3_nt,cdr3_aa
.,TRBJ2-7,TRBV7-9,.,TGTGCCAGCAGCTCCTTCCGGGCGGCCTCCTACGAGCAGTACTTC,CASSSFRAASYEQYF
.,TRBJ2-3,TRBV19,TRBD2,TGTGCCAGTAGTATAGATCCGGCTAGCGGGAGGACCACAGATACGCAGTATTTT,CASSIDPASGRTTDTQYF
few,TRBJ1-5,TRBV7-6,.,TGTGCCAGCAGCCTTCTGTTGGGGTTCAATCAGCCCCAGCATTTT,CASSLLLGFNQPQHF
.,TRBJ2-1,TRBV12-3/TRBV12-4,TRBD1,TGTGCCAGCAGTGGGGGACAGACGATTCCCTACAATGAGCAGTTCTTC,CASSGGQTIPYNEQFF
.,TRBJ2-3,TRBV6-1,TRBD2,TGTGCCAGCGTGTCTGGCGGGGGGTACACAGATACGCAGTATTTT,CASVSGGGYTDTQYF
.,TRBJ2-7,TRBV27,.,TGTGCCAACAGTTTGAGGCAGGACCCCTACGAGCAGTACTTC,CANSLRQDPYEQYF
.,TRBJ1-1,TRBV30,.,TGTGCCTGGAGTGTAATCGGCGGTAAGACTGAAGCTTTCTTT,CAWSVIGGKTEAFF
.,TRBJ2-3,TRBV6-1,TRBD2,TGTGCCAGCAGTGAAGTGGTGACTAGCAGAGATACGCAGTATTTT,CASSEVVTSRDTQYF
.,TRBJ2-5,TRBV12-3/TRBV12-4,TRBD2,TGTGCCAGCAGGGCTTCCGGGAGGGAGACCCAGTACTTC,CASRASGRETQYF
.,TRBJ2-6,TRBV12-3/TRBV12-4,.,TGTGCCAGCAGTTTCAGTACGGGGACCCCCTCTGGGGCCAACGTCCTGACTTTC,CASSFSTGTPSGANVLTF
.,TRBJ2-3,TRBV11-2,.,TGTGCCAGCAGCTTAGATGCCAGGCCAGATACGCAGTATTTT,CASSLDARPDTQYF
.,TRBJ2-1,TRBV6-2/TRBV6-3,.,TGTGCCAGCAGCTCCCGACAGGACCCCAATGAGCAGTTCTTC,CASSSRQDPNEQFF
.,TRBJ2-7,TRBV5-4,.,TGTGCCAGCAGCTTGTCGGCAGGTGGGGCCTACGAGCAGTACTTC,CASSLSAGGAYEQYF
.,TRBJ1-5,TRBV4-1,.,TGCGCCAGCAGCCAAGTAAGAAACGGGCGTCAGCCCCAGCATTTT,CASSQVRNGRQPQHF
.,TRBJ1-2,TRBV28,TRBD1,TGTGCCAGCAGTACGGATCGGACAGGGGGCATTGTCTATGGCTACACCTTC,CASSTDRTGGIVYGYTF
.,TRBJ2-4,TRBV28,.,TGTGCCAGCAGTTTTTTACAGGGAGGATACATTCAGTACTTC,CASSFLQGGYIQYF
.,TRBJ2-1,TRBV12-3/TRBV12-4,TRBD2,TGTGCCACCTCCTTGACTAGCGGGTGGGGCACCTACAATGAGCAGTTCTTC,CATSLTSGWGTYNEQFF
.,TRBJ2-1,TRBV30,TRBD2,TGTGCCTGGAGCACCGGGACTAGCGGGACCTACAATGAGCAGTTCTTC,CAWSTGTSGTYNEQFF
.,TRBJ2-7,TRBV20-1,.,TGCAGTGCTAGAGTCCCGTTAAATGCCTACGAGCAGTACTTC,CSARVPLNAYEQYF
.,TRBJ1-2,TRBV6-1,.,TGTGCCACCCAGACATTCTCTAACTATGGCTACACCTTC,CATQTFSNYGYTF
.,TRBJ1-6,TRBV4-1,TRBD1,TGCGCCAGCAGCCAAGATCCCGACAGGGGGGACCTCCTTAATTCACCCCTCCACTTT,CASSQDPDRGDLLNSPLHF
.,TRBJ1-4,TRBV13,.,TGTGCCAGCCGGGCGGAAGCGAGGAAAAAACTGTTTTTT,CASRAEARKKLFF
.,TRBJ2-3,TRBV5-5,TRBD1,TGTGCCAGCAGCTTCACAGGGGCTGAGGGAGATACGCAGTATTTT,CASSFTGAEGDTQYF
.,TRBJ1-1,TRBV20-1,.,TGCAGTGCTAGCGAGACGAACACTGAAGCTTTCTTT,CSASETNTEAFF
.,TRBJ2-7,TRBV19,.,TGTGCCAGTAGTTCAAAGACGCCGAGGGAATCCTACGAGCAGTACTTC,CASSSKTPRESYEQYF
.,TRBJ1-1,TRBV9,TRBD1,TGTGCCAGCAGCGTGTTTTGGACAGGGGGCTCTGAAGCTTTCTTT,CASSVFWTGGSEAFF
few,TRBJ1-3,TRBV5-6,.,TGTGCCAGCAGCTTGGATAGATACTCTGGAAACACCATATATTTT,CASSLDRYSGNTIYF
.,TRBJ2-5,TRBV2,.,TGTGCCAGCAGTGATTTCTGGGTTCAAGAGACCCAGTACTTC,CASSDFWVQETQYF
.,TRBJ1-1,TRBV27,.,TGTGCCATCCGGAGAGGGAGTGAAGCTTTCTTT,CAIRRGSEAFF
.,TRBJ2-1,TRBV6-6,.,TGTGCCAGCAGTTACTCCTGGGGGAATGAGCAGTTCTTC,CASSYSWGNEQFF